The 18 T cell receptor beta chains below all came from one sample that was sequenced in a study of regulatory T cells in long-lasting Graves disease. Sequencing libraries for TCR beta were prepared with iRepertoire HTBI primers and Arm-PCR of CDR3 regions. TCRdb passed the multiplex PCR reads through MiXCR, listing each CDR3 protein once. The data show 520,000 or so distinct CDR3 sequences, 12% seen once. Time point noted: newly diagnosed GD, antithyroid drugs for less than 3 months. PBMCs were the source of the RNA used for TCR sequencing. Another study also made use of these data, one on T cells in Graves' hyperthyroidism and ophthalmopathy.

The sample here was peripheral blood mononuclear cells (PBMCs), taken at new diagnosis, from a patient treated with antithyroid drugs. The receptors originated from a woman aged 25 to 45 with Graves disease.

As regards this clonotype: Being one base from a much bigger clone, this may be a read error. The chain joins TRBV6-2 or TRBV6-3 to TRBJ2-5, with a possible D match to TRBD2 (5 bases). The CDR3 sequence is 15 residues long. Germline CDR1 and CDR2: MNHEY and SVGEGT. The DNA of the CDR3 is TGTGTCAGCAGTTATTCCGGTCTAGCCAGCGAGACCCAGTACTTC. Translation: CVSSYSGLASETQYF.

This clonotype has ten or more counts. The rearrangement links TRBV30 to TRBJ1-4, with 11 bases identical to TRBD1. V shed 2 bases, J shed 5 bases, and the junction held 4 bases outside the gene matches. CDR1 and CDR2 from the germline V gene are GTSNPN and SVGIG (reference sequence). The length of the CDR3 is 15 residues. The CDR3 spells CAWSWTGGPNEKLFF. CDR3 nucleotide sequence: TGTGCCTGGAGTTGGACAGGGGGCCCAAATGAAAAACTGTTTTTT.

This clonotype was recorded at least ten times. V and J are TRBV12-5 and TRBJ2-3; D call uncertain. The CDR3 loop spans 14 amino acids. V was pared by 3 bases and J by 0 bases, with 7 bases between. Germline V CDR1 and CDR2: LGHNT, FRNRAP. The CDR3 nucleotides are TGTGCTAGTGGTTTAGGTACTAGCACAGATACGCAGTATTTT. It yields the protein CASGLGTSTDTQYF. Based on the CDR3 plus reference TRBV12-5 and TRBJ2-3, the full variable domain is DARVTQTPRHKVTEMGQEVTMRCQPILGHNTVFWYRQTMMQGLELLAYFRNRAPLDDSGMPKDRFSAEMPDATLATLKIQPSEPRDSAVYFCASGLGTSTDTQYFGPGTRLTVL.

Only a few counts were recorded for this clonotype. The gene calls are TRBV12-5 and TRBJ2-4; TRBD2 is a possible D gene (5 bases). Per germline, CDR1 LGHNT and CDR2 FRNRAP. There are 15 residues in the CDR3. Trimming shortened V by 0 bases and J by 1 base, and 7 bases separated the two germline ends. CDR3 region: CASGLVSGAKNIQYF. CDR3 DNA sequence: TGTGCTAGTGGTTTGGTATCGGGGGCCAAAAACATTCAGTACTTC. The variable domain in full, completed from reference TRBV12-5 and TRBJ2-4, reads DARVTQTPRHKVTEMGQEVTMRCQPILGHNTVFWYRQTMMQGLELLAYFRNRAPLDDSGMPKDRFSAEMPDATLATLKIQPSEPRDSAVYFCASGLVSGAKNIQYFGAGTRLSVL.

The J gene is TRBJ2-1, the V gene TRBV20-1, with unresolved D. V was pared by 3 bases and J by 1 base, with 10 bases between. CDR1 is DFQATT, CDR2 SNEGSKA, per germline (reference sequence). The CDR3 sequence is 14 residues long. Here the CDR3 reads CSAREAKSYNEQFF. CDR3 DNA: TGCAGTGCTAGGGAAGCGAAGTCCTACAATGAGCAGTTCTTC.

The rearrangement joins TRBV20-1 to TRBJ1-5; possible D gene TRBD1, 6 bases. The CDR3 has 16 amino acids. V was pared by 0 bases and J by 6 bases, with 18 bases between. Looked up from germline, CDR1 is DFQATT and CDR2 is SNEGSKA (reference sequence). CDR3 nucleotides: TGCAGTGCTAGAGATCCCTCGGGGGGCGCAGGTCAGCCCCAGCATTTT. Residues: CSARDPSGGAGQPQHF.

Many counts were recorded for this clonotype. The chain has TRBV6-1 and TRBJ1-2; 10 bases match TRBD1. The CDR3 covers 17 residues. After removal of 8 bases from V and 6 bases from J, the junction contained 18 bases not matched to a gene. Germline CDR1 reads MNHNS; CDR2 reads SASEGT. The CDR3 DNA reads as TGTGCCAGCCGCCCGTTGGCGACAGGGGGCAGGCACGATGGCTACACCTTC. It translates to CASRPLATGGRHDGYTF.

The table lists this clonotype with a few counts. The rearrangement joins TRBV19 to TRBJ1-2; 8 bases are shared with TRBD1. CDR1 is LNHDA, CDR2 SQIVND, per germline (reference sequence). The CDR3 has 14 amino acids. With V trimmed by 8 bases and J by 4 bases, 9 bases remained unmatched. CDR3 sequence: CASGTGHQFYGYTF. CDR3 sequence (DNA): TGTGCCAGTGGGACAGGTCACCAGTTCTATGGCTACACCTTC.

Only a few counts were recorded for this clonotype. The chain carries TRBV6-5 and TRBJ1-2, with D tentatively TRBD1 (6 bases). CDR3 length: 15 amino acids. CDR1 is MNHEY and CDR2 is SVGAGI in the germline V gene. V shed 0 bases and J shed 4 bases, with 12 bases lying between them. CDR3 coding DNA: TGTGCCAGCAGTTACTCGGCGGGGGGCATCTATGGCTACACCTTC. Its protein is CASSYSAGGIYGYTF.

This clonotype has ten or more counts. The genes are TRBV12-3 or TRBV12-4 and TRBJ2-1, with 13 positions matching TRBD2. Germline trimming cut 3 bases from V and 9 bases from J; bases unmatched to any gene: 5. CDR3 length equals 15 residues. CDR3 DNA: TGTGCCAGCAGTTTGGGACTAGCGGGATCGGGTGAGCAGTTCTTC. Amino acid sequence: CASSLGLAGSGEQFF.

This clonotype came up a few times. The chain couples TRBV7-8 to TRBJ2-7; D is uncertain. Germline CDR1 reads SGHVS; CDR2 reads FQNEAQ. The CDR3 runs to 16 residues. V lost 5 bases to trimming and J lost 0 bases, with 17 bases between them. CDR3 in amino acids: CASSQPTAISSYEQYF. In nucleotides, the CDR3 is TGTGCCAGCAGCCAACCTACCGCTATTTCCTCCTACGAGCAGTACTTC. The complete variable domain, with remaining parts taken from reference TRBV7-8 and TRBJ2-7, reads GAGVSQSPRYKVAKRGQDVALRCDPISGHVSLFWYQQALGQGPEFLTYFQNEAQLDKSGLPSDRFFAERPEGSVSTLKIQRTQQEDSAVYLCASSQPTAISSYEQYFGPGTRLTVT.

The table lists this clonotype with a few counts. The gene calls are TRBV12-3 or TRBV12-4 and TRBJ2-5; 12 nucleotides align to TRBD2. There are 16 residues in the CDR3. V lost 3 bases and J lost 6; bases outside the gene matches: 8. CDR3 nucleotide sequence: TGTGCCAGCAGTTTTCTAGCGGGAGGGCCAGCGAAGACCCAGTACTTC. Translation: CASSFLAGGPAKTQYF.

The sample holds many counts of this clonotype. The V call is TRBV2, the J call TRBJ2-7; 9 bases match TRBD1. The CDR3 extends over 13 amino acids. J gave up 4 bases and V 10 bases, and 8 bases lay outside the gene matches. Germline CDR1 is SNHLY and CDR2 is FYNNEI. CDR3 bases: TGTGCCACCTACGGACAGGGGAAATACGAGCAGTACTTC. As protein: CATYGQGKYEQYF.

This clonotype was counted at least ten times. The chain recombines TRBV27 with TRBJ2-7; no clear D gene. V lost 5 bases and J 3 bases, leaving 11 bases between the germline ends. Looked up from germline, CDR1 is MNHEY and CDR2 is SMNVEV (reference sequence). This CDR3 has 13 residues. CDR3 amino acids: CASSRSYHYEQYF. CDR3 nucleotide sequence: TGTGCCAGCAGTCGCTCGTACCACTACGAGCAGTACTTC.

This clonotype was seen many times. This chain links TRBV19 with TRBJ2-6; unclear D gene. The germline V and J ends were trimmed by 5 bases and 0 bases, with 14 bases remaining between them. Germline CDR1 is LNHDA and CDR2 is SQIVND (reference sequence). CDR3 length: 17 residues. For the CDR3, the DNA is TGTGCCAGTAGTTCAGCTTCCCTAAGCTCTGGGGCCAACGTCCTGACTTTC. It encodes CASSSASLSSGANVLTF.

The chain combines TRBV19 with TRBJ2-7, with no clear D. The CDR3 covers 13 residues. The V end lost 6 bases, the J end lost 3 bases, and 12 bases lay between the germline ends. CDR1 and CDR2 from the germline V gene are LNHDA and SQIVND (reference sequence). The CDR3 protein is CASRQESGYEQYF. The CDR3 DNA reads as TGTGCCAGTAGGCAGGAATCAGGCTACGAGCAGTACTTC.

This clonotype has at least ten counts. The rearrangement joins TRBV19 to TRBJ2-1, with 7 bases aligning to TRBD1. Germline CDR1 LNHDA, CDR2 SQIVND (reference sequence). This CDR3 comprises 16 residues. After removal of 0 bases from V and 6 bases from J, the junction contained 8 bases not matched to a gene. CDR3 sequence (DNA): TGTGCCAGTAGTATAGATATAAGGGACAGACCCAATGAGCAGTTCTTC. This codes for CASSIDIRDRPNEQFF. Drawing the rest from reference TRBV19 and TRBJ2-1, the complete variable domain is DGGITQSPKYLFRKEGQNVTLSCEQNLNHDAMYWYRQDPGQGLRLIYYSQIVNDFQKGDIAEGYSVSREKKESFPLTVTSAQKNPTAFYLCASSIDIRDRPNEQFFGPGTRLTVL.

A few counts support this clonotype. As the CDR3 is not closed by the conserved phenylalanine or tryptophan, this likely results from a read error. V gene TRBV6-1 combines with J gene TRBJ2-3; TRBD2 matches 9 bases. CDR1 is MNHNS and CDR2 is SASEGT in the germline V gene. J lost 2 bases, V lost 6 bases, and 9 bases had no gene match. The CDR3 runs to 16 residues. CDR3 amino acids: CASSPQAGGSTDTQYL. The CDR3, as DNA: TGTGCCAGCAGCCCACAAGCGGGAGGATCCACAGATACGCAGTATCTT.